This T cell receptor (beta chain) was recorded in a study of identical twins. Through template switching, a universal primer site was introduced, and the cDNA contained unique molecular identifiers. TCRdb independently ran MiXCR on the 5' RACE reads; one entry per CDR3 protein. Of a few hundred thousand distinct CDR3 sequences listed, over 11% are singletons. There are 13 residues in the CDR3. Germline V CDR1 and CDR2: MNHEY, SVGEGT. Trimming pared 6 bases from V and 3 bases from J, leaving 12 bases between. This clonotype has at least ten counts. Another study also made use of these data, one on yellow fever vaccine responses in identical twins.

The sequencing sample was made of CD4+ T cells sorted from blood. The sequence derives from a woman between 18 and 29 years old in good health. V usage is TRBV6-2 or TRBV6-3 and J usage is TRBJ2-7; the D is unclear. In DNA, the CDR3 is TGTGCCAGCAGCGGCGAAGGACGCTACGAGCAGTACTTC. Its translation is CASSGEGRYEQYF.